This T cell receptor beta chain was identified in a study of blood T cell repertoires in COVID-19. Study as a whole: There were acute and convalescent COVID-19 samples, and they came from the United States, Italy and Spain.

In germline, CDR1 is LNHNV, CDR2 YYDKDF (reference sequence). Trimming at V came to 2 bases and at J to 2 bases, leaving 10 bases not matched to a gene. The CDR3 length is 17 residues. As handled by the study authors: Amplifying reference gene primers gave estimates of nucleated cell counts. Repertoires were generated with immunoSEQ multiplex PCR, while TCRdb's copy carries only in-frame clones and drops some. Clone size and V and J calls were adopted from that table, with D and trimming inferred from the DNA. The data contain approximately 300,000 clones, 85% of them singletons. The sequencing input was peripheral blood. V gene TRBV15 combines with J gene TRBJ2-3; TRBD2 matches at 7 bases. This receptor was taken from a woman aged 50 to 60 with active or convalescent COVID-19. DNA for the CDR3: TGTGCCACCAGCAGATCCAAACTAGCGCTGCCCACAGATACGCAGTATTTT. Its protein is CATSRSKLALPTDTQYF.